These 19 T cell receptor beta chains share one sample of origin, sequenced in a study of T cell repertoires in cytomegalovirus infection. Their antigens are not known. TCRdb reprocessed the reads with MiXCR, giving one entry per CDR3 protein. The sample has 650,000 to 900,000 distinct CDR3 sequences, almost 30% seen once. The source material was cultured CD8+ T cells from PBMCs, sampled from culture after CMV antigen stimulation. All receptors derive from a human donor in good health (CMV status not recorded). Some clones in this sample may be carry-over from other donors' samples.

This clonotype was found many times. The chain joins TRBV6-2 or TRBV6-3 to TRBJ2-6, with D perhaps matching TRBD1 (5 bases). This CDR3 contains 17 residues. V lost 7 bases and J lost 4, with 20 bases in between. Germline CDR1 reads MNHEY; CDR2 reads SVGEGT. As DNA, the CDR3 is TGTGCCAGCAAAGCGCAGGGTGGATCTTGGGGGGCCAACGTCCTGACTTTC. Encoded protein: CASKAQGGSWGANVLTF.

This clonotype was detected only a few times. The genes are TRBV2 and TRBJ2-1, with TRBD1 as a possible D gene (5 bases). This CDR3 is 16 amino acids long. With 3 bases removed from V and 3 bases from J, the gap between germline ends came to 15 bases. Germline V lookup: CDR1 SNHLY, CDR2 FYNNEI. For the CDR3, the DNA is TGTGCCAGCAGTGAGCTGAAGGGGTATATCTACAATGAGCAGTTCTTC. Its protein is CASSELKGYIYNEQFF.

This clonotype was observed a handful of times. The rearrangement joins TRBV3-1 to TRBJ2-3; 10 nucleotides line up with TRBD2. After removal of 1 base from V and 6 bases from J, the junction contained 10 bases not matched to a gene. In germline, CDR1 is LGHDT, CDR2 YNNKEL (reference sequence). This CDR3 has 17 amino acids. CDR3 coding DNA: TGTGCCAGCAGCCAAGGCCTTAGCGGGGGGTCCATGGATACGCAGTATTTT. Protein: CASSQGLSGGSMDTQYF.

This clonotype has only a few counts. V is TRBV4-3 and J is TRBJ1-1, with D maybe TRBD1 (5 bases). The CDR3 spans 14 residues. Germline lookup yields CDR1 LGHNA and CDR2 YSLEER. Trimming shortened V by 6 bases and J by 6 bases, and 17 bases separated the two germline ends. CDR3 sequence: CASRTDSGLPEAFF. CDR3 coding DNA: TGCGCCAGCAGGACAGATTCAGGGTTGCCTGAAGCTTTCTTT.

The chain joins TRBV5-6 to TRBJ1-2; no clear D gene. Trimming took off 0 bases at V and 4 bases at J, with 13 bases between the two ends. Germline lookup yields CDR1 SGHDT and CDR2 YYEEEE. The CDR3 is 15 amino acids. CDR3 DNA sequence: TGTGCCAGCAGCTTGGCTGTTCGTCGGTGCTATGGCTACACCTTC. Translated: CASSLAVRRCYGYTF.

The chain couples TRBV7-6 to TRBJ1-4, with D perhaps TRBD1 (6 bases). The V gene's germline CDR1 is SGHVS and CDR2 FNYEAQ. V was trimmed by 5 bases and J by 0 bases, leaving 10 bases between them. This CDR3 is 15 amino acids long. The CDR3: CASSGDRSTNEKLFF. The CDR3 DNA sequence: TGTGCCAGCAGCGGCGACAGGTCAACTAATGAAAAACTGTTTTTT.

This clonotype showed up just a few times. The rearrangement links TRBV7-9 to TRBJ2-1; D call uncertain. This CDR3 has 12 residues. From germline, CDR1 is SEHNR and CDR2 FQNEAQ (reference sequence). Deletions cut 1 base from V and 8 bases from J, with 6 bases between. CDR3 protein: CASSLGTYEQFF. Written as DNA, the CDR3 is TGTGCCAGCAGCTTAGGGACCTATGAGCAGTTCTTC.

The chain has TRBV12-3 or TRBV12-4 and TRBJ2-6, with 9 bases lining up with TRBD1. This CDR3 has 19 amino acids. V dropped 6 bases and J dropped 4; count of bases not matched to a gene: 16. CDR3 residues: CASSSLRDRVSFGANVLTF. The CDR3 region has the DNA TGTGCCAGCAGCTCACTCCGGGACAGGGTCTCTTTCGGGGCCAACGTCCTGACTTTC.

This clonotype showed up just a few times. In nucleotides, the CDR3 is TGTGCCAGCAGTGAAGTATGGAGGGAGAGGGAAAAACTGTTTTTT. Its protein product is CASSEVWREREKLFF. This chain links TRBV6-2 or TRBV6-3 with TRBJ1-4; D remains unclear. Trimming took off 5 bases at V and 8 bases at J, with 18 bases between the two ends. CDR3 length equals 15 residues. CDR1 and CDR2 (germline): MNHEY, SVGEGT.

The chain uses TRBV7-9 and TRBJ1-1, with no clear D. V lost 0 bases to trimming and J lost 7 bases, with 9 bases between them. CDR1 and CDR2 from the germline V gene are SEHNR and FQNEAQ (reference sequence). The CDR3 has 13 amino acids. This CDR3 is CASSLATTLEAFF. In DNA form, the CDR3 reads TGTGCCAGCAGCTTAGCGACAACGCTTGAAGCTTTCTTT.

The chain combines TRBV20-1 with TRBJ2-3; 9 bases are a match to TRBD2. Germline values: CDR1 DFQATT, CDR2 SNEGSKA (reference sequence). This CDR3 has 18 residues. With V trimmed by 5 bases and J by 2 bases, 17 bases remained unmatched. Here the CDR3 reads CSAPYSGRGGQLTDTQYF. In DNA, the CDR3 is TGCAGTGCTCCCTATAGTGGGCGGGGGGGGCAACTCACAGATACGCAGTATTTT.

This clonotype was seen more than once but under ten times. This rearrangement joins TRBV24-1 to TRBJ2-2; 9 nucleotides line up with TRBD1. Trimming took 4 bases from V and 1 from J; bases not matched to a gene: 3. Germline V CDR1 and CDR2: KGHDR, SFDVKD. The CDR3 runs to 16 residues. This CDR3 is CATSDGTGRNTGELFF. In DNA, the CDR3 is TGTGCCACCAGTGACGGGACAGGGCGGAACACCGGGGAGCTGTTTTTT.

The V and J genes are TRBV15 and TRBJ2-2; the D call may be TRBD1 or TRBD2 (5 bases each). The length of the CDR3 is 14 residues. Trimming removed 5 bases from V and 4 bases from J, with 11 bases in between. CDR1 and CDR2 (germline): LNHNV, YYDKDF (reference sequence). CDR3 loop: CATSVGTPTGELFF. The CDR3 coding sequence is TGTGCCACCAGCGTTGGGACCCCCACCGGGGAGCTGTTTTTT.

The V gene is TRBV15, the J gene TRBJ2-1, with 12 bases lining up with TRBD2. Germline CDR1 and CDR2: LNHNV and YYDKDF (reference sequence). The CDR3 runs 14 residues. Trimming took 1 base from V and 8 from J; bases not matched to a gene: 0. CDR3 nucleotide sequence: TGTGCCACCAGCAGAGCTAGCGGGGGGGATGAGCAGTTCTTC. Encoded protein: CATSRASGGDEQFF.

V is TRBV4-1 and J is TRBJ1-2, with D unresolved. V shed 4 bases and J shed 8 bases, with 14 bases lying between them. Per the germline V gene, CDR1 is MGHRA and CDR2 is YSYEKL. The CDR3 consists of 13 residues. The CDR3 bases are TGCGCCAGCAGCCCAGCGATGGGAGAAGGCTACACCTTC. Amino acid sequence: CASSPAMGEGYTF.

This CDR3 reads CASSLEGDAFF. As DNA, the CDR3 is TGTGCCAGCAGCTTAGAGGGGGATGCTTTCTTT. The chain recombines TRBV7-6 with TRBJ1-1, with D tentatively TRBD1 (6 bases). Germline CDR1 and CDR2: SGHVS and FNYEAQ. Trimming took off 1 base at V and 11 bases at J, with 8 bases between the two ends. This CDR3 comprises 11 residues. Full variable domain (rest looked up from reference TRBV7-6 and TRBJ1-1): GAGVSQSPRYKVTKRGQDVALRCDPISGHVSLYWYRQALGQGPEFLTYFNYEAQQDKSGLPNDRFSAERPEGSISTLTIQRTEQRDSAMYRCASSLEGDAFFGQGTRLTVV.

In its sample, this clonotype was seen a few times. The gene calls are TRBV10-3 and TRBJ2-1; 7 positions match TRBD1. The CDR3 runs to 15 residues. CDR1 ENHRY and CDR2 SYGVKD come from the germline V gene. The V and J ends lost 4 bases and 4 bases, in that order; junction bases with no gene match: 7. The CDR3 loop is CAISGQGQPYNEQFF. CDR3 DNA: TGTGCCATCAGTGGACAGGGCCAGCCTTACAATGAGCAGTTCTTC.

The chain carries TRBV7-9 and TRBJ1-1; D gene ambiguous. V was clipped by 4 bases and J by 1 base, with 13 bases between them. Germline CDR1 reads SEHNR; CDR2 reads FQNEAQ (reference sequence). CDR3 size: 15 residues. For the CDR3, the DNA is TGTGCCAGCAGCTACCCCAACGCCGGGAACACTGAAGCTTTCTTT. It translates to CASSYPNAGNTEAFF.

This clonotype came up a few times. This chain connects TRBV7-9 to TRBJ1-6, with TRBD1 identical over 10 bases. The CDR3 runs to 16 residues. Germline trimming cut 3 bases from V and 7 bases from J; bases unmatched to any gene: 6. In germline, CDR1 is SEHNR, CDR2 FQNEAQ (reference sequence). In DNA, the CDR3 is TGTGCCAGCAGCTTGGAGCGGGACAGGGGAAATTCACCCCTCCACTTT. This codes for CASSLERDRGNSPLHF.